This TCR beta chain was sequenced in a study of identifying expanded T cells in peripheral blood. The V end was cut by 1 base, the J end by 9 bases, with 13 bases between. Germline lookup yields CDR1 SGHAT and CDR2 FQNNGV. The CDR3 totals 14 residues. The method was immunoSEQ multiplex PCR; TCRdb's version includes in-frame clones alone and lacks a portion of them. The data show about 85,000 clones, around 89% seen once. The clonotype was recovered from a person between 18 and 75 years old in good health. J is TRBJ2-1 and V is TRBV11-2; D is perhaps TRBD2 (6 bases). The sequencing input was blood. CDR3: CASSLVPRRGEQFF. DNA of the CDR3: TGTGCCAGCAGCTTAGTTCCGCGGAGGGGTGAGCAGTTCTTC. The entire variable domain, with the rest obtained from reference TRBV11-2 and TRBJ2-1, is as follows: EAGVAQSPRYKIIEKRQSVAFWCNPISGHATLYWYQQILGQGPKLLIQFQNNGVVDDSQLPKDRFSAERLKGVDSTLKIQPAKLEDSAVYLCASSLVPRRGEQFFGPGTRLTVL.